These 22 T cell receptor beta chains were sequenced from one sample in a study of blood T cell repertoires in COVID-19. The method was immunoSEQ multiplex PCR; TCRdb's version includes in-frame clones alone and lacks a portion of them. The sample holds approximately 230,000 clones, 90% to 95% seen once. The sample consisted of PBMCs or T cells enriched from blood (not recorded which). The receptors here all came from a woman aged 18-29 years who had recovered from COVID-19.

The CDR3 coding sequence is TGTGCCATCAGTGGGCGTGCGGACAGCGTTTCCTACGAGCAGTACTTC. This translates into CAISGRADSVSYEQYF. The V gene is TRBV10-3, the J gene TRBJ2-7; TRBD1 might be the D (6 bases). Germline values: CDR1 ENHRY, CDR2 SYGVKD. The CDR3 contains 16 residues. V lost 4 bases and J 1 base, leaving 17 bases between the germline ends.

The V and J genes are TRBV19 and TRBJ1-2; D possibly corresponds to TRBD1 (5 bases). The CDR3 extends over 13 amino acids. Germline CDR1 LNHDA, CDR2 SQIVND (reference sequence). V lost 2 bases and J 5 bases, leaving 9 bases between the germline ends. CDR3 DNA: TGTGCCAGTAGTATAAAGACAGATTATGGCTACACCTTC. Protein product: CASSIKTDYGYTF.

V and J are TRBV3-1 (or the pseudogene TRBV3-2) and TRBJ1-2; the D gene is possibly TRBD1 (5 bases). The CDR3 is 19 amino acids. Deletions cut 2 bases from V and 5 bases from J, with 27 bases between. The germline gives CDR1 LGHDT, CDR2 YNNKEL (reference sequence). The CDR3 DNA reads as TGTGCCAGCAGCCAATATGCAGGGAGGGAACAAGGTTATGGGTATGGCTACACCTTC. This encodes CASSQYAGREQGYGYGYTF.

Turning to this clone: Without the conserved terminal phenylalanine or tryptophan, this CDR3 likely stems from a read error. The DNA is omitted, as the CDR3 cannot be located on it reliably, and the CDR3 follows TCRdb's listing. The chain combines TRBV11-3 with TRBJ1-4; no check of the table's D call, TRBD1, against the DNA was made. CDR1 and CDR2 from the germline V gene are SGHNT and YENEEA. The CDR3 has 13 residues if both end residues are counted. CDR3 region: CASSLARTVEVGD.

This chain links TRBV29-1 with TRBJ2-5, with D uncertain. The CDR3 contains 10 residues. Trimming removed 7 bases at V and 5 bases at J, with 8 bases between. Germline assignment: CDR1 SQVTM and CDR2 ANQGSEA. CDR3 loop: CSAGSETQYF. CDR3 bases: TGCAGCGCCGGCTCGGAGACCCAGTACTTC. Together with reference TRBV29-1 and TRBJ2-5, the CDR3 gives the full variable domain: SAVISQKPSRDICQRGTSLTIQCQVDSQVTMMFWYRQQPGQSLTLIATANQGSEATYESGFVIDKFPISRPNLTFSTLTVSNMSPEDSSIYLCSAGSETQYFGPGTRLLVL.

The J gene is TRBJ1-6, the V gene TRBV9; 9 bases line up with TRBD1. V lost 1 base and J lost 9; bases outside the gene matches: 8. CDR3 size: 16 residues. CDR1 and CDR2 (germline): SGDLS, YYNGEE. CDR3 nucleotides: TGTGCCAGCAGCGTACAGGACAGGGGTTCGGGTTCACCCCTCCACTTT. Protein sequence: CASSVQDRGSGSPLHF.

This clone was observed a few times. The rearrangement uses TRBV2 and TRBJ2-1; 12 bases are a match to TRBD2. The ends lost 4 bases at V and 9 bases at J; junction bases unmatched: 10. The germline gives CDR1 SNHLY, CDR2 FYNNEI. The CDR3 covers 16 residues. In DNA, the CDR3 is TGTGCCAGCAGTGTGAGAAGACTAGCGGGAGCGGGTGAGCAGTTCTTC. It codes for CASSVRRLAGAGEQFF. The full variable domain, with the rest looked up from reference TRBV2 and TRBJ2-1, is EPEVTQTPSHQVTQMGQEVILRCVPISNHLYFYWYRQILGQKVEFLVSFYNNEISEKSEIFDDQFSVERPDGSNFTLKIRSTKLEDSAMYFCASSVRRLAGAGEQFFGPGTRLTVL.

The chain links TRBV18 to TRBJ2-1; a weak D match, TRBD1 (6 bases). The V end lost 4 bases, the J end lost 6 bases, and 19 bases lay between the germline ends. The CDR3 is 16 amino acids. Germline V gives CDR1 KGHSH, CDR2 LQKENI. In DNA, the CDR3 is TGTGCCAGCTCACGTCGACAGTCTACAGGGAGCAATGAGCAGTTCTTC. It specifies CASSRRQSTGSNEQFF. The entire variable domain, with the rest obtained from reference TRBV18 and TRBJ2-1, is as follows: NAGVMQNPRHLVRRRGQEARLRCSPMKGHSHVYWYRQLPEEGLKFMVYLQKENIIDESGMPKERFSAEFPKEGPSILRIQQVVRGDSAAYFCASSRRQSTGSNEQFFGPGTRLTVL.

V is TRBV6-5 and J is TRBJ1-2; TRBD1 agrees at 7 bases. This CDR3 has 13 residues. V was clipped by 0 bases and J by 6 bases; unmatched bases: 1. Germline CDR1 and CDR2: MNHEY and SVGAGI. CDR3 in DNA: TGTGCCAGCAGTTACTCGGGACAGAATGGCTACACCTTC. This gives the protein CASSYSGQNGYTF.

This rearrangement joins TRBV28 to TRBJ2-1; TRBD1 matches at 9 bases. Germline V gives CDR1 MDHEN, CDR2 SYDVKM. The junction had 20 bases not matched to a gene; V was cut back by 7 bases and J by 7 bases. This CDR3 contains 18 residues. CDR3 DNA sequence: TGTGCCAGCACCCCCCCCGGGACAGGGTTTTATGGGTGGAATGAGCAGTTCTTC. This encodes CASTPPGTGFYGWNEQFF. Full variable domain (outside the CDR3, taken from reference TRBV28 and TRBJ2-1): DVKVTQSSRYLVKRTGEKVFLECVQDMDHENMFWYRQDPGLGLRLIYFSYDVKMKEKGDIPEGYSVSREKKERFSLILESASTNQTSMYLCASTPPGTGFYGWNEQFFGPGTRLTVL.

The chain carries TRBV12-3 or TRBV12-4 and TRBJ1-5; the D is unclear. The germline V and J ends were trimmed by 3 bases and 7 bases, with 10 bases remaining between them. The CDR3 is made up of 13 amino acids. In DNA, the CDR3 is TGTGCCAGCAGTTTCGTCAGGATCCAGCCCCAGCATTTT. Translation: CASSFVRIQPQHF.

This chain joins TRBV6-5 and TRBJ1-1; a weak D match, TRBD1 (6 bases). This CDR3 has 15 residues. Germline lookup yields CDR1 MNHEY and CDR2 SVGAGI. Trimming stripped 10 bases from V and 3 bases from J, with 21 bases between. CDR3 nucleotide sequence: TGTGCCATATCTCCCTTCGGGGCAGGGGACACTGAAGCTTTCTTT. It specifies CAISPFGAGDTEAFF.

This chain connects TRBV28 to TRBJ1-1, with D possibly TRBD1 on 6 matching bases. Germline CDR1 MDHEN, CDR2 SYDVKM. V lost 6 bases and J lost 0, with 11 bases in between. The CDR3 has 14 amino acids. In nucleotides, the CDR3 is TGTGCCAGCAGGGGACACACCATGAACACTGAAGCTTTCTTT. Its protein is CASRGHTMNTEAFF.

The CDR3 sequence is CASSPQGGMGYGYTF. CDR3 bases: TGTGCCAGCAGCCCCCAGGGCGGGATGGGCTATGGCTACACCTTC. V and J are TRBV7-2 and TRBJ1-2; maybe TRBD1 (5 bases). V lost 5 bases to trimming and J lost 4 bases, with 17 bases between them. CDR1 SGHTA and CDR2 FQGNSA come from the germline V gene. The CDR3 has 15 amino acids.

This rearrangement joins TRBV4-3 to TRBJ2-1, with 8 bases lining up with TRBD1. Germline values: CDR1 LGHNA, CDR2 YSLEER. The length of the CDR3 is 17 residues. V shed 0 bases, J shed 0 bases, and the junction held 4 bases outside the gene matches. CDR3 DNA: TGCGCCAGCAGCCAAGATCCCACAGGGGGCTCCTACAATGAGCAGTTCTTC. Its protein product is CASSQDPTGGSYNEQFF.

This clone has only a few counts. The chain combines TRBV15 with TRBJ2-2; no firm D call. Germline-derived CDR1 and CDR2 are LNHNV and YYDKDF (reference sequence). The V end was cut by 0 bases, the J end by 7 bases, with 12 bases between. This CDR3 spans 15 amino acids. CDR3 residues: CATSRDLGFGGELFF. The CDR3 DNA reads TGTGCCACCAGCAGAGATCTGGGCTTCGGCGGGGAGCTGTTTTTT.

This chain joins TRBV27 and TRBJ1-1; 9 nucleotides agree with TRBD1. The V gene's germline CDR1 is MNHEY and CDR2 SMNVEV (reference sequence). The V and J ends lost 5 bases and 1 base, in that order; junction bases with no gene match: 2. The CDR3 covers 14 residues. The CDR3 coding sequence is TGTGCCAGCAGTAGGGGACAGGGGAACACTGAAGCTTTCTTT. Translating it yields CASSRGQGNTEAFF.

The chain joins TRBV10-3 to TRBJ1-2, with D maybe TRBD1 (5 bases). The CDR3 is 17 residues long. Between the trimmed V and J ends, which lost 11 bases and 3 bases, there was a span of 28 bases. In germline, CDR1 is ENHRY, CDR2 SYGVKD. CDR3 in amino acids: CASRGGARESYDYGYTF. The CDR3 bases are TGTGCCTCGAGGGGAGGGGCCCGGGAAAGTTACGACTATGGCTACACCTTC.

J is TRBJ1-1 and V is TRBV2, with D perhaps TRBD1 (5 bases). Trimming left V 6 bases short and J 1 base short, with 15 bases between. This CDR3 has 15 amino acids. Germline V gene lookup returns CDR1 SNHLY and CDR2 FYNNEI. The CDR3 reads CASSQSPQENTEAFF. For the CDR3, the DNA is TGTGCCAGCAGCCAATCCCCACAGGAGAACACTGAAGCTTTCTTT. The complete variable domain, with remaining parts taken from reference TRBV2 and TRBJ1-1, reads EPEVTQTPSHQVTQMGQEVILRCVPISNHLYFYWYRQILGQKVEFLVSFYNNEISEKSEIFDDQFSVERPDGSNFTLKIRSTKLEDSAMYFCASSQSPQENTEAFFGQGTRLTVV.

The rearrangement uses TRBV2 and TRBJ2-5; D possibly corresponds to TRBD1 (6 bases). V lost 6 bases and J lost 2, with 16 bases in between. The V gene's germline CDR1 is SNHLY and CDR2 FYNNEI. The CDR3 consists of 15 residues. CDR3 DNA sequence: TGTGCCAGCAGAGCCCGACAGGCTTTACAAGAGACCCAGTACTTC. The encoded protein is CASRARQALQETQYF.

The chain carries TRBV4-1 and TRBJ1-1, with 10 nucleotides matching TRBD1. Per the germline V gene, CDR1 is MGHRA and CDR2 is YSYEKL. The CDR3 contains 17 residues. With 1 base clipped from V and 2 bases from J, the junction kept 7 bases outside the gene matches. CDR3 sequence reads: CASSQGGQGGINTEAFF. The CDR3 region has the DNA TGCGCCAGCAGCCAAGGAGGACAGGGGGGAATAAACACTGAAGCTTTCTTT.

The chain employs TRBV7-2 and TRBJ1-2; D is undetermined. Germline CDR1 is SGHTA and CDR2 is FQGNSA. This CDR3 region has 14 residues. V lost 5 bases to trimming and J lost 2 bases, with 12 bases between them. For the CDR3, the DNA is TGTGCCAGCAGCCCAACACAAGTGAACTATGGCTACACCTTC. Translating it yields CASSPTQVNYGYTF. The variable domain in full, completed from reference TRBV7-2 and TRBJ1-2, reads GAGVSQSPSNKVTEKGKDVELRCDPISGHTALYWYRQSLGQGLEFLIYFQGNSAPDKSGLPSDRFSAERTGGSVSTLTIQRTQQEDSAVYLCASSPTQVNYGYTFGSGTRLTVV.